This is a list of T cell receptor beta chains from one sample in a study of Graves' ophthalmopathy and Graves' hyperthyroidism. One entry per CDR3 protein results from TCRdb running MiXCR on the multiplex PCR reads. This sample has 600,000 to 950,000 distinct CDR3 sequences; 40% occur once, and the top ten carry approximately 46%. The sample comprised peripheral blood. The receptors stem from an adult man with Graves' ophthalmopathy. Both conserved end residues are part of each CDR3. D genes are given only for firm matches. Where a row states a size, it is once, few, many or the class of an expanded clone; other rows omit it.

TRBV7-2	TRBJ2-7	-	many	CASSQGPPWGEQYF	TGTGCCAGCAGCCAGGGGCCCCCCTGGGGCGAGCAGTACTTC
TRBV19	TRBJ1-4	-	many	CASSTGESDEKLFF	TGTGCCAGTAGCACCGGGGAGTCAGATGAAAAACTGTTTTTT
TRBV7-3	TRBJ2-5	TRBD2	many	CASSQGGLAETQYF	TGTGCCAGCAGTCAGGGGGGACTAGCGGAGACCCAGTACTTC
TRBV11-2	TRBJ2-6	-	many	CASSLGRVSGANVLTF	TGTGCCAGCAGCTTAGGACGGGTCTCTGGGGCCAACGTCCTGACTTTC
TRBV10-3	TRBJ2-7	-	-	CASRQESPYEQYF	TGTGCCAGCAGACAGGAATCCCCCTACGAGCAGTACTTC
TRBV10-3	TRBJ1-1	-	-	CASRSLGGGNTEAFF	TGTGCCAGCAGATCGCTTGGGGGCGGGAACACTGAAGCTTTCTTT
TRBV25-1	TRBJ2-5	TRBD2	-	CASSLIGTSGGQETQYF	TGTGCCAGCAGTCTAATCGGGACTAGCGGGGGGCAGGAGACCCAGTACTTC
TRBV2	TRBJ2-7	-	-	CASSVGQATVSDEQYF	TGTGCCAGCAGTGTAGGCCAGGCAACAGTTTCCGACGAGCAGTACTTC
TRBV7-9	TRBJ2-7	TRBD2	few	CASSPAGSYEQYF	TGTGCCAGCAGCCCAGCGGGGAGCTACGAGCAGTACTTC
TRBV10-3	TRBJ1-1	-	-	CAISLGTVTEAFF	TGTGCCATCAGCCTCGGGACGGTGACTGAAGCTTTCTTT
TRBV4-3	TRBJ1-3	-	-	CASSRTYSGNTIYF	TGCGCCAGCAGCCGAACATACTCTGGAAACACCATATATTTT
TRBV24-1	TRBJ2-5	TRBD1	many	CATSDRTGGGETQYF	TGTGCCACCAGTGACCGGACAGGGGGCGGTGAGACCCAGTACTTC
TRBV16	TRBJ1-5	-	-	CASSQFRGSQPQHF	TGTGCCAGCAGCCAATTCCGGGGTTCGCAGCCCCAGCATTTT
TRBV7-6	TRBJ2-5	TRBD2	-	CASRLEPSGPNQETQYF	TGTGCCAGCCGCTTAGAGCCTAGCGGGCCGAACCAAGAGACCCAGTACTTC
TRBV19	TRBJ2-5	-	-	CASAGREETQYF	TGTGCCAGTGCGGGCCGGGAAGAGACCCAGTACTTC
TRBV7-3	TRBJ2-7	TRBD2	few	CASSATSGGDEQYF	TGTGCCAGCAGCGCAACTAGCGGGGGAGACGAGCAGTACTTC
TRBV20-1	TRBJ2-6	-	once	CSATHRLSSGANVLTF	TGCAGTGCCACTCACAGGCTCAGCTCTGGGGCCAACGTCCTGACTTTC
TRBV9	TRBJ1-6	-	many	CASRRSYNSPLHF	TGTGCCAGCAGGAGGTCCTATAATTCACCCCTCCACTTT
TRBV20-1	TRBJ1-2	TRBD1	-	CSARFSGGDYGYTF	TGCAGTGCTAGATTTTCAGGGGGCGACTATGGCTACACCTTC
TRBV4-3	TRBJ1-2	-	-	CASSHDWDGKIYGYTF	TGCGCCAGCAGCCATGACTGGGACGGGAAGATCTATGGCTACACCTTC
TRBV5-8	TRBJ1-3	TRBD1	many	CASSSGQGRNTIYF	TGTGCCAGCAGCTCCGGACAGGGACGAAACACCATATATTTT
TRBV20-1	TRBJ2-7	-	-	CSARGARGRTYEQYF	TGCAGTGCTAGAGGGGCGAGAGGGAGAACCTACGAGCAGTACTTC
TRBV12-3/TRBV12-4	TRBJ2-2	-	-	CASSPGTWGGELFF	TGTGCCAGCAGTCCCGGGACTTGGGGCGGGGAGCTGTTTTTT
TRBV29-1	TRBJ1-1	TRBD1	-	CRPGTGFSEAFF	TGCAGACCCGGGACAGGGTTTTCTGAAGCTTTCTTT
TRBV29-1	TRBJ2-7	-	-	CSVVAGYEQYF	TGCAGCGTTGTGGCAGGCTACGAGCAGTACTTC
TRBV2	TRBJ2-5	TRBD1	many	CASSTAGTGGQETQYF	TGTGCCAGCAGTACCGCCGGGACAGGGGGCCAAGAGACCCAGTACTTC
TRBV5-1	TRBJ2-7	TRBD1	-	CASSQGDRFDEQYF	TGTGCCAGCAGCCAGGGGGACAGGTTCGACGAGCAGTACTTC
TRBV12-3/TRBV12-4	TRBJ2-7	-	-	CASSAHRVFLYEQYF	TGTGCCAGCAGTGCCCACCGAGTCTTCCTCTACGAGCAGTACTTC
TRBV29-1	TRBJ2-7	TRBD1	-	CSKGQGRYEQYF	TGCAGCAAAGGACAGGGCCGGTACGAGCAGTACTTC
TRBV2	TRBJ1-1	-	-	CASSERQGTEAFF	TGTGCCAGCAGTGAACGGCAGGGCACTGAAGCTTTCTTT
TRBV11-2	TRBJ2-7	TRBD1	-	CASSAGTGGPGEQYF	TGTGCCAGCAGCGCAGGGACAGGGGGCCCGGGGGAGCAGTACTTC
TRBV6-5	TRBJ2-1	-	once	CASRSYEQFF	TGTGCCAGCCGCTCCTACGAGCAGTTCTTC
TRBV2	TRBJ1-2	-	-	CASSGTGPDYGYTF	TGTGCCAGCAGTGGAACAGGGCCGGACTATGGCTACACCTTC
TRBV6-2/TRBV6-3	TRBJ1-5	TRBD1	-	CASRGTGLAAQPQHF	TGTGCCAGCCGTGGGACAGGGCTTGCGGCTCAGCCCCAGCATTTT
TRBV10-3	TRBJ2-3	-	-	CAISESGQTSTDTQYF	TGTGCCATCAGTGAGTCTGGGCAGACTAGCACAGATACGCAGTATTTT
TRBV9	TRBJ1-1	TRBD1	few	CASSTLGQGTNTEAFF	TGTGCCAGCAGCACCCTTGGACAGGGGACGAACACTGAAGCTTTCTTT
TRBV20-1	TRBJ1-4	-	-	CSARYLSRGDEKLFF	TGCAGTGCTAGATATCTCAGTAGGGGTGATGAAAAACTGTTTTTT
TRBV2	TRBJ1-2	TRBD1	-	CASRKGTGRFCTF	TGTGCCAGCAGAAAAGGGACAGGGAGATTTTGCACCTTC
TRBV6-6	TRBJ1-1	TRBD1	-	CASSYLGQTSNTEAFF	TGTGCCAGCAGTTACTTGGGACAGACATCGAACACTGAAGCTTTCTTT
TRBV7-9	TRBJ2-7	-	-	CASSVAQSTYEQYF	TGTGCCAGCAGCGTTGCACAGAGTACCTACGAGCAGTACTTC
TRBV29-1	TRBJ1-1	-	-	CSVGGSRNTEAFF	TGCAGCGTTGGGGGAAGTAGGAACACTGAAGCTTTCTTT
TRBV20-1	TRBJ2-5	-	few	CSANSQVAGYQETQYF	TGCAGTGCTAACTCTCAAGTCGCGGGGTACCAAGAGACCCAGTACTTC
TRBV20-1	TRBJ2-5	TRBD1	many	CSARVPGTGGIETQYF	TGCAGTGCTAGAGTACCCGGGACAGGGGGCATAGAGACCCAGTACTTC
TRBV9	TRBJ2-6	-	-	CASSATTRVMDGANVLTF	TGTGCCAGCAGCGCCACCACTAGGGTCATGGATGGGGCCAACGTCCTGACTTTC
TRBV19	TRBJ2-7	TRBD1	many	CASSIGTAYEQYF	TGTGCCAGTAGTATCGGGACAGCCTACGAGCAGTACTTC
TRBV10-3	TRBJ2-5	TRBD1	-	CASQGASAQETQYF	TGTGCCTCCCAGGGGGCTAGCGCCCAAGAGACCCAGTACTTC
TRBV12-3/TRBV12-4	TRBJ2-5	-	-	CATNPSGQETQYF	TGTGCCACCAACCCGAGCGGGCAAGAGACCCAGTACTTC
TRBV20-1	TRBJ2-7	-	few	CSATKTHQTYEQYF	TGCAGTGCTACCAAGACACATCAAACCTACGAGCAGTACTTC
TRBV24-1	TRBJ2-2	TRBD1	-	CATSDGTGISAGELFF	TGTGCCACCAGTGATGGGACAGGGATTAGCGCCGGGGAGCTGTTTTTT
TRBV6-6	TRBJ1-5	-	-	CASSYARGLNQPQHF	TGTGCCAGCAGTTATGCAAGGGGACTGAATCAGCCCCAGCATTTT
TRBV3-1	TRBJ1-2	-	-	CASSQDRRVGYTF	TGTGCCAGCAGCCAAGATCGTCGAGTTGGCTACACCTTC
TRBV9	TRBJ1-5	-	-	CASTQGWHQPQHF	TGTGCCAGCACGCAGGGATGGCATCAGCCCCAGCATTTT
TRBV7-9	TRBJ2-2	-	-	CASSLEGPALTGELFF	TGTGCCAGCAGCTTAGAGGGACCCGCGTTGACCGGGGAGCTGTTTTTT
TRBV5-5	TRBJ2-7	-	-	CASSRPGGPLEQYF	TGTGCCAGCAGCCGGCCCGGGGGGCCGTTGGAGCAGTACTTC
TRBV7-3	TRBJ2-5	-	-	CASSTDWRETQYF	TGTGCCAGCAGCACTGACTGGCGGGAGACCCAGTACTTC